This is a list of T cell receptor beta chains from one sample in a study of T cell changes during pregnancy in multiple sclerosis. The table came from immunoSEQ multiplex PCR; TCRdb's copy has only in-frame clones and leaves some out. The sample holds more than 55,000 clones; approximately 94% are singletons and the top ten take roughly 1.2%. Sequencing used peripheral blood, obtained in the third trimester of pregnancy. All receptors derive from a female donor with multiple sclerosis, enrolled in a pregnancy study. CDR3s include the opening cysteine and the closing phenylalanine or tryptophan. A D gene is named only where the DNA matches it firmly. Size is stated for part of the rows, as once, few or many counts, or as a class when the clone is expanded.

j_gene	abundance	v_gene	d_gene	CDR3aa	CDR3nt
TRBJ2-1	NA	TRBV19	NA	CASSMATYNEQFF	TGTGCCAGTAGTATGGCAACCTACAATGAGCAGTTCTTC
TRBJ1-1	NA	TRBV27	TRBD1	CASSLLTGAGSEAFF	TGTGCCAGCAGTTTATTGACAGGGGCAGGGTCTGAAGCTTTCTTT
TRBJ1-2	NA	TRBV18	NA	CASSPREGRPEDGYTF	TGTGCCAGCTCACCACGTGAAGGTCGGCCAGAGGATGGCTACACCTTC
TRBJ2-7	NA	TRBV6-1	TRBD2	CASSERVAGSYEQYF	TGTGCCAGCAGTGAAAGGGTAGCGGGATCATACGAGCAGTACTTC
TRBJ2-7	NA	TRBV27	NA	CASSLSAGVYEQYF	TGTGCCAGCAGTTTATCGGCAGGGGTATACGAGCAGTACTTC
TRBJ1-4	NA	TRBV29-1	NA	CSVAGGGEKLFF	TGCAGCGTTGCTGGGGGCGGTGAAAAACTGTTTTTT
TRBJ2-1	NA	TRBV28	TRBD1	CASSRRQGRGEQFF	TGTGCCAGCAGTCGGAGACAGGGCAGAGGTGAGCAGTTCTTC
TRBJ1-5	once	TRBV7-9	NA	CASSLAGDSNQPQHF	TGTGCCAGCAGCTTAGCAGGGGATAGCAATCAGCCCCAGCATTTT
TRBJ2-1	NA	TRBV6-6	NA	CASTRHRDNYNEQFF	TGTGCCAGCACCAGACACCGGGATAATTACAATGAGCAGTTCTTC
TRBJ2-3	NA	TRBV28	NA	CASSFPRGGIRTDTQYF	TGTGCCAGCAGTTTCCCAAGAGGGGGTATAAGGACAGATACGCAGTATTTT
TRBJ2-6	NA	TRBV5-1	NA	CASSLWTAPVANVLTF	TGCGCCAGCAGCTTGTGGACAGCCCCTGTGGCCAACGTCCTGACTTTC
TRBJ2-1	NA	TRBV20-1	NA	CSAPVYNEQFF	TGCAGTGCTCCCGTCTACAATGAGCAGTTCTTC
TRBJ1-2	NA	TRBV19	NA	CASSAATGLSRYTF	TGTGCCAGTAGTGCCGCGACAGGTCTTAGTCGCTACACCTTC
TRBJ1-2	NA	TRBV9	NA	CASSVEPTVSYGYTF	TGTGCCAGCAGCGTAGAACCCACAGTAAGCTATGGCTACACCTTC
TRBJ1-5	once	TRBV5-5	NA	CASSPTHSGNQPQHF	TGTGCCAGCAGCCCCACTCACAGTGGCAATCAGCCCCAGCATTTT
TRBJ1-2	NA	TRBV29-1	TRBD1	CSVEEGQGF	TGCAGCGTTGAAGAGGGACAGGGGTTC
TRBJ1-5	NA	TRBV7-8	TRBD1	CASSSRTGPFNQPQHF	TGTGCCAGCAGCTCCAGGACAGGGCCTTTCAATCAGCCCCAGCATTTT
TRBJ1-1	NA	TRBV28	NA	CASSLSRTTRTEAFF	TGTGCCAGCAGTTTATCTAGAACGACTCGGACTGAAGCTTTCTTT
TRBJ2-7	NA	TRBV6-6	TRBD1	CASSYPPGTGGYEQYF	TGTGCCAGCAGTTACCCTCCCGGGACAGGGGGGTACGAGCAGTACTTC
TRBJ2-4	once	TRBV13	NA	CASSLRLERDIQYF	TGTGCCAGCAGCTTAAGACTAGAAAGGGACATTCAGTACTTC
TRBJ2-3	NA	TRBV7-2	TRBD2	CASSFESGRGTDTQYF	TGTGCCAGCAGCTTCGAAAGCGGGAGGGGCACAGATACGCAGTATTTT
TRBJ1-1	NA	TRBV5-1	TRBD1	CASSPGTGNTEAFF	TGCGCCAGCAGCCCTGGGACAGGGAACACTGAAGCTTTCTTT
TRBJ2-7	NA	TRBV10-1	TRBD2	CASSEGQREWKQYF	TGCGCCAGCAGTGAAGGCCAGCGGGAGTGGAAGCAGTACTTC
TRBJ2-1	once	TRBV6-6	NA	CASSYKGNEQFF	TGTGCCAGCAGTTACAAGGGGAATGAGCAGTTCTTC
TRBJ2-3	NA	TRBV18	TRBD2	CASSPLAGGDTQYF	TGTGCCAGCTCACCGCTAGCGGGTGGGGATACGCAGTATTTT
TRBJ2-7	NA	TRBV11-2	TRBD1	CASSLTPDRGAYEQYF	TGTGCCAGCAGCTTAACCCCGGACAGGGGGGCCTACGAGCAGTACTTC
TRBJ2-3	NA	TRBV9	TRBD1	CASSSQRGQPKEDTQYF	TGTGCCAGCAGCTCCCAAAGGGGGCAGCCGAAGGAAGATACGCAGTATTTT
TRBJ2-7	once	TRBV7-9	NA	CASSLVGRPTEQYF	TGTGCCAGCAGCTTAGTAGGGAGACCTACGGAGCAGTACTTC
TRBJ2-1	once	TRBV6-4	TRBD2	CASSVLAGSYNEQFF	TGTGCCAGCAGTGTACTAGCGGGGTCCTACAATGAGCAGTTCTTC
TRBJ2-7	once	TRBV2	TRBD2	CASRGRPSGSFDEQYF	TGTGCCAGCAGGGGGAGACCTAGCGGGAGTTTCGACGAGCAGTACTTC